Given below is one T cell receptor (beta chain) in context. These data belong to a study of blood T cell repertoires in COVID-19. The method was immunoSEQ multiplex PCR; TCRdb's version includes in-frame clones alone and lacks a portion of them. The sample lists about 320,000 clones, about 89% occurring once. The germline V gene has CDR1 MNHEY and CDR2 SVGAGI. The germline V and J ends were trimmed by 6 bases and 7 bases, with 15 bases remaining between them. This CDR3 has 13 amino acids. This chain connects TRBV6-5 to TRBJ1-1; D call uncertain. Specimen: peripheral blood. The sequence came from a man between 18 and 35 years old who had recovered from COVID-19. The CDR3 sequence: CASSHGMDGEAFF. In nucleotides, the CDR3 is TGTGCCAGCAGCCACGGGATGGATGGTGAAGCTTTCTTT.